Here is one TCR beta chain with its context. Its matching antigen is unknown. These data come from a study of CD8+ T cells in alopecia areata. V dropped 4 bases and J dropped 1 base, with 12 bases sitting between them. The CDR3 totals 14 residues. Germline V CDR1 and CDR2: GTSNPN, SVGIG (reference sequence). Study-wide results and caveats: Scalp repertoires also include resident alphabeta T cells from normal skin.

RNA was extracted and reverse transcribed into cDNA as the sequencing template. Measured with immunoSEQ multiplex PCR; TCRdb has only the in-frame clones, and not every one. Of under 15,000 clones in the sample, around 50% were seen once. Punch biopsies of lesional scalp, plus peripheral blood, were taken from alopecia areata patients. The clonotype originates from a human donor with alopecia areata. The chain employs TRBV30 and TRBJ2-3; D uncertain. The sequencing sample was made of skin. CDR3 protein: CAWTRLMRTDTQYF. Here the CDR3 DNA reads TGTGCCTGGACCCGGCTCATGCGCACAGATACGCAGTATTTT.